This entry features one T cell receptor beta chain sequence. The sample originates from a study of blood T cell repertoires in COVID-19. For the study at large: Samples taken during acute and convalescent COVID-19 were collected in the United States, Italy and Spain. T cells, B-cell-depleted T cells, or PBMCs supplied cDNA or gDNA.

The ends lost 8 bases at V and 0 bases at J; junction bases unmatched: 14. CDR3 length: 17 residues. Per the germline V gene, CDR1 is MNHNY and CDR2 is SVGAGI (reference sequence). As originally analysed: Reference gene primer amplification in the assay estimated nucleated cell counts. Profiling relied on immunoSEQ multiplex PCR, and the TCRdb table lists in-frame clones only, not all of them. The DNA gave D and trimming, while V, J and clone size come from that table. The sample includes approximately 240,000 clones, 75% to 85% of them seen just once. Seattle researchers signed up patients amid active infection and tracked them longitudinally.

Sequenced material: peripheral blood. This chain joins TRBV6-6 and TRBJ1-2, with 8 bases that match TRBD1. The source is a woman aged 30 to 39 with COVID-19, enrolled during active disease. The CDR3 is CASGRRDRFSPNYGYTF. CDR3 DNA: TGTGCCAGCGGTCGCCGGGACAGGTTCTCGCCTAACTATGGCTACACCTTC.